This TCR beta chain was captured by sequencing in a study of CXCR3-negative and CXCR3-positive naive CD8 T cells. The CDR3 consists of 12 residues. Looked up from germline, CDR1 is MGHRA and CDR2 is YSYEKL. Researchers prepared the TRB cDNA libraries using 5' RACE with UMI labels. With the 5' RACE reads reprocessed, TCRdb shows one record per CDR3 protein and no DNA. This specimen shows about 130,000 distinct CDR3 sequences; the ten leading clones hold approximately 0.29%. Study results and limitations: TRBV-TRBJ usage was alike in naive CXCR3-negative and CXCR3-positive cells but differed in memory cells. Higher TRB CDR3 hydrophobicity marked CXCR3-positive naive cells relative to CXCR3-negative naive cells.

As concerns this clonotype: Antigen specificity is unknown.

The sequence was collected from a human donor in good health. Some clones in this sample may be carry-over from other donors' samples. This chain uses TRBV4-1 with TRBJ1-6. Sequencing input: naive CXCR3- CD8+ T cells from blood. Subset meaning: CD45RO-CCR7+CD27+CD95- naive CD8+ T cells lacking CXCR3 (TNR3-). The CDR3 loop is CASSQLGSPLHF.